These 27 T cell receptor beta chains were sequenced from one sample in a study of shared clonotypes between healthy human individuals. Repertoires were generated with immunoSEQ multiplex PCR, while TCRdb's copy carries only in-frame clones and drops some. In the table there are 2 million to 3 million clones, more than 85% of which are singletons. Sequenced: naive CD4+ T cells from PBMCs. Subset meaning: CD45RA+ positively selected. These receptors came from a man younger than 30 in good health. Some clones in this sample may be carry-over from other donors' samples.

This clone was found once. The junction shows a germline mismatch at one end, possibly a read error. This rearrangement joins TRBV5-1 to TRBJ2-5; D gene unclear. The length of the CDR3 is 14 residues. Germline values: CDR1 SGHRS, CDR2 YFSETQ. This CDR3 is CASSLLGPQGTQYF. Here the CDR3 DNA reads TGCGCCAGCAGCTTGTTAGGGCCACAAGGGACCCAGTACTTC.

This chain joins TRBV7-3 and TRBJ1-3; D is perhaps TRBD1 (6 bases). Germline CDR1 is SGHTA and CDR2 is FQGTGA. This CDR3 is built from 14 residues. The V and J ends lost 0 bases and 3 bases respectively, with 6 bases between them. CDR3 protein: CASSLTGGGNTIYF. In nucleotides, the CDR3 is TGTGCCAGCAGCTTAACAGGGGGTGGAAACACCATATATTTT.

J is TRBJ2-3 and V is TRBV7-9, with TRBD2 matching over 7 bases. V lost 5 bases, J lost 4 bases, and 12 bases stayed unmatched. Germline V lookup: CDR1 SEHNR, CDR2 FQNEAQ (reference sequence). This CDR3 region has 16 residues. The CDR3 is CASSRTTGLGADTQYF. CDR3 sequence (DNA): TGTGCCAGCAGCCGCACCACAGGACTAGGGGCAGATACGCAGTATTTT.

The V gene is TRBV5-5, the J gene TRBJ2-3; the D is unclear. Germline CDR1 and CDR2: SGHKS and YYEKEE (reference sequence). The ends were cut back, 4 bases at V and 2 bases at J, with 11 bases in the middle. This CDR3 spans 14 amino acids. CDR3 bases: TGTGCCAGCAGCCAGGCACGGATCACAGATACGCAGTATTTT. This codes for CASSQARITDTQYF.

This chain uses TRBV28 with TRBJ2-1, with 14 bases aligning to TRBD2. From germline, CDR1 is MDHEN and CDR2 SYDVKM. V dropped 4 bases and J dropped 6; count of bases not matched to a gene: 2. The CDR3 totals 15 residues. The CDR3 here is CASSSGTSGSNEQFF. The CDR3 DNA is TGTGCCAGCAGTTCGGGGACTAGCGGGAGCAATGAGCAGTTCTTC.

On this clone itself: The identical CDR3 is also encoded by other nucleotide sequences in the sample. This chain connects TRBV5-1 to TRBJ1-2; 12 bases match TRBD1. This CDR3 comprises 15 residues. From germline, CDR1 is SGHRS and CDR2 YFSETQ. V dropped 0 bases and J dropped 4; count of bases not matched to a gene: 1. In DNA form, the CDR3 reads TGCGCCAGCAGCTTGGAGGGACAGGGGGCCTATGGCTACACCTTC. Translated, it gives CASSLEGQGAYGYTF.

This sequence joins TRBV7-8 and TRBJ2-5; D gene uncertain. Trimming took 4 bases from V and 3 from J, leaving 9 bases between them. Germline V CDR1 and CDR2: SGHVS, FQNEAQ. The CDR3 covers 13 residues. In nucleotides, the CDR3 is TGTGCCAGCAGCTGGTCCTTTAAAGAGACCCAGTACTTC. Translating gives CASSWSFKETQYF. Variable domain in full (rest from reference TRBV7-8 and TRBJ2-5): GAGVSQSPRYKVAKRGQDVALRCDPISGHVSLFWYQQALGQGPEFLTYFQNEAQLDKSGLPSDRFFAERPEGSVSTLKIQRTQQEDSAVYLCASSWSFKETQYFGPGTRLLVL.

The V call is TRBV28, the J call TRBJ1-4, with D possibly matching TRBD1 (5 bases). Trimming removed 6 bases from V and 8 bases from J, with 10 bases in between. The CDR3 length is 12 residues. Germline values: CDR1 MDHEN, CDR2 SYDVKM. The CDR3 DNA reads TGTGCCAGCAGGAGGGGTCGGGAAAAACTGTTTTTT. Amino acid sequence: CASRRGREKLFF. Together with reference TRBV28 and TRBJ1-4, the CDR3 gives the full variable domain: DVKVTQSSRYLVKRTGEKVFLECVQDMDHENMFWYRQDPGLGLRLIYFSYDVKMKEKGDIPEGYSVSREKKERFSLILESASTNQTSMYLCASRRGREKLFFGSGTQLSVL.

J is TRBJ2-3 and V is TRBV19; 7 positions match TRBD1. Germline V gives CDR1 LNHDA, CDR2 SQIVND (reference sequence). V shed 3 bases and J 2 bases; nucleotides not matched to a gene: 5. The CDR3 is 15 residues long. The chain's CDR3 is CASSIGDRVTDTQYF. The CDR3 region has the DNA TGTGCCAGTAGTATTGGCGACAGGGTCACAGATACGCAGTATTTT.

This clone was counted once. This sequence joins TRBV7-2 and TRBJ2-1, with D possibly being TRBD1 or TRBD2 (5 bases each). This CDR3 is 15 amino acids long. CDR1 is SGHTA, CDR2 FQGNSA, per germline. Deletions cut 5 bases from V and 2 bases from J, with 13 bases between. The CDR3 reads CASSPGTLTYNEQFF. In DNA, the CDR3 is TGTGCCAGCAGCCCCGGGACCCTCACCTACAATGAGCAGTTCTTC.

The chain combines TRBV1 with TRBJ2-3. TRBV1 is annotated as a pseudogene. The CDR3 consists of 15 residues. Written as DNA, the CDR3 is TGCACCAGCAGCTATACCGGGACCCCAGCAGATACGCAGTATTTT. Amino acid sequence: CTSSYTGTPADTQYF.

Regarding this clone: This sample includes further DNA sequences coding for the same CDR3. The chain links TRBV11-2 to TRBJ2-3; no definite D call. Germline CDR1 SGHAT, CDR2 FQNNGV. The CDR3 runs to 14 residues. V was trimmed by 3 bases and J by 2 bases, leaving 9 bases between them. CDR3 in amino acids: CASSLTSATDTQYF. CDR3 coding DNA: TGTGCCAGCAGCTTGACCAGCGCCACAGATACGCAGTATTTT.

This chain joins TRBV6-5 and TRBJ2-7; D is unclear. Trimming left V 6 bases short and J 3 bases short, with 15 bases between. The CDR3 length is 14 residues. Germline CDR1 reads MNHEY; CDR2 reads SVGAGI. CDR3: CASRITPFYYEQYF. For the CDR3, the DNA is TGTGCCAGCAGAATTACCCCCTTCTACTACGAGCAGTACTTC.

Turning to this clone: Sequence at one end of the junction differs from germline and may be a read error. V usage is TRBV7-9 and J usage is TRBJ2-7, with 9 bases aligning to TRBD2. The germline V gene encodes CDR1 SEHNR and CDR2 FQNEAQ (reference sequence). The CDR3 sequence is 16 residues long. CDR3 DNA sequence: TGTGCCAGCAGTTTAGCGGGAGTAGAGCGGGCCTACGAGCAGTACTTC. It is translated as CASSLAGVERAYEQYF.

The rearrangement links TRBV25-1 to TRBJ1-2, with a possible D match to TRBD1 (5 bases). Trimming removed 2 bases from V and 4 bases from J, with 8 bases in between. The CDR3 sequence is 13 residues long. CDR1 is MGHDK, CDR2 SYGVNS, per germline. The CDR3 here is CASSERGSYGYTF. DNA for the CDR3: TGTGCCAGCAGTGAACGGGGCAGCTATGGCTACACCTTC.

This sequence joins TRBV6-1 and TRBJ1-5; D ambiguous. Trimming left V 2 bases short and J 3 bases short, with 11 bases between. The CDR3 is made up of 15 amino acids. The germline CDR1 and CDR2 sequences are MNHNS and SASEGT. CDR3 DNA: TGTGCCAGCAGTGAAACCCAGGTTAACAATCAGCCCCAGCATTTT. It is translated as CASSETQVNNQPQHF.

The chain links TRBV7-9 to TRBJ2-5, with D possibly TRBD1 on 6 matching bases. Germline loops: CDR1 SEHNR, CDR2 FQNEAQ (reference sequence). The CDR3 has 16 residues. V was trimmed by 5 bases and J by 2 bases, leaving 18 bases between them. CDR3 sequence (DNA): TGTGCCAGCAGCAGAACCGCAGGGGCAGGGCAAGAGACCCAGTACTTC. It specifies CASSRTAGAGQETQYF.

This clone occurred a few times. The V gene is TRBV28, the J gene TRBJ1-1; the D is unclear. V dropped 4 bases and J dropped 4 bases, with 7 bases sitting between them. The length of the CDR3 is 12 residues. Germline values: CDR1 MDHEN, CDR2 SYDVKM. CDR3 residues: CASSSLSTEAFF. CDR3 nucleotides: TGTGCCAGCAGTTCTCTTTCCACTGAAGCTTTCTTT.

The rearrangement uses TRBV6-4 and TRBJ2-2; D tentatively fits TRBD1 or TRBD2 (5 bases each). The V and J ends lost 5 bases and 0 bases respectively, with 13 bases between them. Germline-derived CDR1 and CDR2 are MRHNA and SNTAGT. The CDR3 spans 16 residues. In DNA, the CDR3 is TGTGCCAGCAGTCTCGGGACGAACGCGAACACCGGGGAGCTGTTTTTT. It yields the protein CASSLGTNANTGELFF.

V gene TRBV6-1 combines with J gene TRBJ1-5; tentatively, D is TRBD1 (5 bases). The CDR3 sequence is 14 residues long. Germline CDR1 reads MNHNS; CDR2 reads SASEGT. The germline V and J ends were trimmed by 2 bases and 5 bases, with 10 bases remaining between them. CDR3 in amino acids: CASSEWGVDQPQHF. The CDR3 DNA reads as TGTGCCAGCAGTGAATGGGGGGTAGATCAGCCCCAGCATTTT.

For this clone: The same CDR3 can be traced to other DNA sequences in this sample. The rearrangement links TRBV6-6 to TRBJ1-4, with D maybe TRBD1 (5 bases). CDR1 is MNHNY and CDR2 is SVGAGI in the germline V gene (reference sequence). Trimming left V 5 bases short and J 0 bases short, with 7 bases between. The CDR3 spans 14 residues. CDR3 nucleotides: TGTGCCAGCAGTCAGGGAGCAACTAATGAAAAACTGTTTTTT. Translation gives CASSQGATNEKLFF.

The chain is built from TRBV5-1 and TRBJ1-1; weak D call: TRBD1 (5 bases). This CDR3 has 15 residues. Germline V CDR1 and CDR2: SGHRS, YFSETQ. V was cut by 1 base and J by 5 bases, with 15 bases left in between. In DNA, the CDR3 is TGCGCCAGCAGCTTGTATCGGGCGGCAGGGACTGAAGCTTTCTTT. Amino acids: CASSLYRAAGTEAFF.

Points on this clone: Other DNA sequences in the sample encode the same CDR3. CDR3 DNA sequence: TGTGCCAGCAGCCTGACAGGGGGAGGCAATGAGCAGTTCTTC. Translated: CASSLTGGGNEQFF. The chain employs TRBV28 and TRBJ2-1, with 9 bases fitting TRBD1. From germline, CDR1 is MDHEN and CDR2 SYDVKM. The CDR3 extends over 14 amino acids. Germline trimming cut 6 bases from V and 6 bases from J; bases unmatched to any gene: 6.

The gene calls are TRBV12-5 and TRBJ2-5, with TRBD2 identical over 10 bases. CDR3 length equals 19 residues. CDR1 and CDR2 from the germline V gene are LGHNT and FRNRAP. The junction had 15 bases not matched to a gene; V was cut back by 0 bases and J by 5 bases. CDR3: CASGLVPGISGRAHETQYF. CDR3 sequence (DNA): TGTGCTAGTGGTTTGGTCCCCGGGATAAGCGGGAGGGCCCACGAGACCCAGTACTTC.

The chain uses TRBV5-4 and TRBJ2-3; TRBD2 matches at 10 bases. CDR1 and CDR2 (germline): SGHNT, YYREEE (reference sequence). Germline trimming cut 4 bases from V and 1 base from J; bases unmatched to any gene: 6. CDR3 length: 16 amino acids. In DNA form, the CDR3 reads TGTGCCAGCAGCCCCGCCGGGACTAGCGGCACAGATACGCAGTATTTT. Protein product: CASSPAGTSGTDTQYF. Based on the CDR3 plus reference TRBV5-4 and TRBJ2-3, the full variable domain is ETGVTQSPTHLIKTRGQQVTLRCSSQSGHNTVSWYQQALGQGPQFIFQYYREEENGRGNFPPRFSGLQFPNYSSELNVNALELDDSALYLCASSPAGTSGTDTQYFGPGTRLTVL.

The V call is TRBV18, the J call TRBJ2-1, with D maybe TRBD2 (6 bases). This CDR3 contains 15 residues. The germline V and J ends were trimmed by 2 bases and 6 bases, with 14 bases remaining between them. The germline V gene has CDR1 KGHSH and CDR2 LQKENI. CDR3 amino acids: CASSPSTSIFNEQFF. CDR3 nucleotides: TGTGCCAGCTCACCATCGACTAGTATCTTCAATGAGCAGTTCTTC.

The rearrangement uses TRBV2 and TRBJ2-3; 7 nucleotides agree with TRBD2. Germline V lookup: CDR1 SNHLY, CDR2 FYNNEI. CDR3 length: 17 residues. Trimming at V came to 6 bases and at J to 6 bases, leaving 18 bases not matched to a gene. CDR3 DNA sequence: TGTGCCAGCAGCTACCTGGGAGGGCAGGGCGGCCGTGATACGCAGTATTTT. It yields the protein CASSYLGGQGGRDTQYF.